The next 22 T cell receptor beta chains were all read from a single sample in a study of T-cell memory formation after mild COVID-19. TCRdb fed the 5' RACE reads into MiXCR, producing one record per CDR3 protein. The data hold 200,000 or so distinct CDR3 sequences, with roughly 18% observed a single time. Sequenced: PBMCs or a T cell subset sorted from them (not recorded which). Source of these receptors: an adult woman who had mild COVID-19 (a few samples of this study predate the infection). Cell type and time point are not known.

A few counts support this clonotype. The gene calls are TRBV6-6 and TRBJ1-2; TRBD1 is a possible D gene (6 bases). This CDR3 comprises 13 residues. Germline lookup yields CDR1 MNHNY and CDR2 SVGAGI (reference sequence). Trimming stripped 3 bases from V and 8 bases from J, with 13 bases between. The DNA of the CDR3 is TGTGCCAGCAGTTATTACAGGGAGGGCGGCTACACCTTC. Translation: CASSYYREGGYTF.

This chain connects TRBV7-7 to TRBJ2-5; D may correspond to TRBD1 or TRBD2 (5 bases each). The V end lost 5 bases, the J end lost 5 bases, and 15 bases lay between the germline ends. The CDR3 length is 14 residues. Germline values: CDR1 SSHAT, CDR2 FNYEAQ (reference sequence). The CDR3 loop reads CASSHGGPQETQYF. The CDR3 DNA reads as TGTGCCAGCAGCCATGGGGGTCCCCAGGAGACCCAGTACTTC.

This clonotype occurred many times. The chain joins TRBV7-9 to TRBJ2-3, with 8 bases fitting TRBD2. Trimming took 1 base from V and 6 from J; bases not matched to a gene: 12. This CDR3 has 17 residues. Germline CDR1 reads SEHNR; CDR2 reads FQNEAQ (reference sequence). The CDR3 nucleotides are TGTGCCAGCAGCTTAGGCCTAGCGGGTGGAGATGCCGATACGCAGTATTTT. Protein product: CASSLGLAGGDADTQYF. Full variable domain (missing parts from reference TRBV7-9 and TRBJ2-3): DTGVSQNPRHKITKRGQNVTFRCDPISEHNRLYWYRQTLGQGPEFLTYFQNEAQLEKSRLLSDRFSAERPKGSFSTLEIQRTEQGDSAMYLCASSLGLAGGDADTQYFGPGTRLTVL.

J is TRBJ2-3 and V is TRBV20-1; D gene unclear. CDR3 size: 17 residues. CDR1 is DFQATT and CDR2 is SNEGSKA in the germline V gene (reference sequence). Trimming cost V 5 bases and J 2 bases, with 23 bases left between them. The CDR3 DNA sequence: TGCAGTGCTCTTGTCCCCTTGGTAGGAAAAATCACAGATACGCAGTATTTT. Amino acid sequence: CSALVPLVGKITDTQYF.

V is TRBV4-1 and J is TRBJ2-3, with D perhaps being TRBD1 or TRBD2 (6 bases each). CDR1 is MGHRA, CDR2 YSYEKL, per germline. There are 15 residues in the CDR3. Trimming shortened V by 0 bases and J by 1 base, and 8 bases separated the two germline ends. CDR3 nucleotides: TGCGCCAGCAGCCAAGATGGGGGGCGCACAGATACGCAGTATTTT. It specifies CASSQDGGRTDTQYF.

In its sample, this clonotype was seen a few times. The chain couples TRBV12-3 or TRBV12-4 to TRBJ2-2, with D uncertain. The CDR3 spans 13 residues. V was clipped by 6 bases and J by 4 bases, with 9 bases between them. CDR3 amino acids: CASRPRSTGELFF. The CDR3, as DNA: TGTGCCAGCAGACCTAGAAGCACCGGGGAGCTGTTTTTT.

The rearrangement links TRBV30 to TRBJ1-1; D not certain. The CDR3 consists of 13 residues. V lost 3 bases, J lost 1 base, and 9 bases lay in between. Germline lookup yields CDR1 GTSNPN and CDR2 SVGIG (reference sequence). CDR3 DNA sequence: TGTGCCTGGAGGAAGTCCTCGAACACTGAAGCTTTCTTT. It specifies CAWRKSSNTEAFF.

There are a few counts of this clonotype. The chain carries TRBV7-9 and TRBJ2-2; D not certain. The V and J ends lost 10 bases and 6 bases respectively, with 12 bases between them. In germline, CDR1 is SEHNR, CDR2 FQNEAQ (reference sequence). The CDR3 totals 12 residues. CDR3 bases: TGTGCCATTCGGTCTTCGGCCGGGGAGCTGTTTTTT. This gives the protein CAIRSSAGELFF.

The chain uses TRBV7-2 and TRBJ2-1; either TRBD1 or TRBD2 may fit D (5 bases each). This CDR3 has 14 amino acids. Deletions cut 1 base from V and 9 bases from J, with 13 bases between. Germline assignment: CDR1 SGHTA and CDR2 FQGNSA. The chain's CDR3 is CASSLDGDLAEQFF. The CDR3 region has the DNA TGTGCCAGCAGCTTAGACGGGGACCTAGCTGAGCAGTTCTTC.

This clonotype was detected only a few times. The chain is built from TRBV6-5 and TRBJ1-1; TRBD1 matches 9 bases. V was clipped by 1 base and J by 5 bases; unmatched bases: 5. The CDR3 has 15 residues. Looked up from germline, CDR1 is MNHEY and CDR2 is SVGAGI. The DNA of the CDR3 is TGTGCCAGCAGTTACTACAGGGGGCGGGGTACTGAAGCTTTCTTT. Protein sequence: CASSYYRGRGTEAFF.

This clonotype was counted only a few times. The rearrangement uses TRBV27 and TRBJ1-1; 7 bases are shared with TRBD1. The length of the CDR3 is 13 residues. V lost 4 bases to trimming and J lost 5 bases; unmatched junction nucleotides: 4. Germline V gene sequence: CDR1 MNHEY, CDR2 SMNVEV (reference sequence). The CDR3 loop is CASSYRGGTEAFF. In DNA, the CDR3 is TGTGCCAGCAGTTACAGGGGTGGAACTGAAGCTTTCTTT.

This clonotype has at least ten counts. CDR3 in amino acids: CASSSATGSVFF. CDR3 nucleotide sequence: TGTGCCAGCAGCTCAGCGACAGGGTCGGTGTTTTTT. The chain links TRBV7-9 to TRBJ1-4; 7 bases map to TRBD1. Germline-derived CDR1 and CDR2 are SEHNR and FQNEAQ (reference sequence). This CDR3 region has 12 residues. The junction had 8 bases not matched to a gene; V was cut back by 4 bases and J by 15 bases.

This clonotype was detected only a few times. The chain links TRBV9 to TRBJ1-2, with a possible D match to TRBD1 (6 bases). CDR1 is SGDLS, CDR2 YYNGEE, per germline. V gave up 3 bases and J gave up 3 bases, with 12 bases separating them. This CDR3 region has 14 residues. As DNA, the CDR3 is TGTGCCAGCAGCGCCCGGACAGCCCACTATGGCTACACCTTC. Its protein product is CASSARTAHYGYTF.

This clonotype was detected only a few times. The chain has TRBV20-1 and TRBJ1-2; TRBD1 aligns across 10 bases. From germline, CDR1 is DFQATT and CDR2 SNEGSKA (reference sequence). The V and J ends lost 2 bases and 8 bases, in that order; junction bases with no gene match: 5. The CDR3 runs to 13 residues. This chain's CDR3 is CSARLDRGRGYTF. CDR3 DNA sequence: TGCAGTGCTAGACTAGACAGGGGGCGAGGCTACACCTTC.

This clonotype was detected only a few times. This chain links TRBV2 with TRBJ2-5; TRBD2 matches at 8 bases. Germline-derived CDR1 and CDR2 are SNHLY and FYNNEI. V lost 7 bases and J lost 1; bases outside the gene matches: 11. This CDR3 is built from 16 residues. The CDR3 region has the DNA TGTGCCAGCAAGGGGAGAATCCGGGGGGGCCAAGAGACCCAGTACTTC. This codes for CASKGRIRGGQETQYF.

The V gene is TRBV5-1, the J gene TRBJ2-1, with TRBD2 as a possible D gene (6 bases). V was pared by 4 bases and J by 3 bases, with 17 bases between. CDR1 and CDR2 from the germline V gene are SGHRS and YFSETQ. The CDR3 has 16 residues. CDR3 coding DNA: TGCGCCAGCAGCGGGATGCCGGGACTCGACTACAATGAGCAGTTCTTC. It encodes CASSGMPGLDYNEQFF.

This clonotype turned up a few times. This chain uses TRBV13 with TRBJ1-1, with TRBD1 matching 7 bases. V lost 5 bases and J lost 3; bases outside the gene matches: 12. In germline, CDR1 is PRHDT, CDR2 FYEKMQ (reference sequence). There are 16 residues in the CDR3. CDR3 sequence: CASSLFRQGGDTEAFF. The CDR3 DNA reads TGTGCCAGCAGCCTATTCCGACAGGGTGGGGACACTGAAGCTTTCTTT.

A few counts support this clonotype. The V call is TRBV6-5, the J call TRBJ2-1; the match to TRBD2 covers 9 bases. Germline values: CDR1 MNHEY, CDR2 SVGAGI. The CDR3 covers 16 residues. V shed 6 bases and J 6 bases; nucleotides not matched to a gene: 12. CDR3 loop: CASSLKGTSITNEQFF. The CDR3 DNA reads as TGTGCCAGCAGCCTAAAGGGGACTAGCATAACCAATGAGCAGTTCTTC.

This clonotype was counted ten times or more. The chain couples TRBV11-2 to TRBJ2-2; D is possibly TRBD2 (5 bases). The germline gives CDR1 SGHAT, CDR2 FQNNGV. V lost 4 bases to trimming and J lost 1 base, with 10 bases between them. The CDR3 contains 15 residues. CDR3 sequence reads: CASSSERLNTGELFF. As DNA, the CDR3 is TGTGCCAGCAGCTCAGAGCGGTTGAACACCGGGGAGCTGTTTTTT. Based on the CDR3 plus reference TRBV11-2 and TRBJ2-2, the full variable domain is EAGVAQSPRYKIIEKRQSVAFWCNPISGHATLYWYQQILGQGPKLLIQFQNNGVVDDSQLPKDRFSAERLKGVDSTLKIQPAKLEDSAVYLCASSSERLNTGELFFGEGSRLTVL.

This clonotype was seen a few times. The chain employs TRBV6-6 and TRBJ1-5, with 7 bases matching TRBD1. CDR1 is MNHNY and CDR2 is SVGAGI in the germline V gene (reference sequence). J lost 3 bases, V lost 5 bases, and 13 bases had no gene match. This CDR3 spans 17 amino acids. CDR3 region: CASSDPGKQGSNQPQHF. For the CDR3, the DNA is TGTGCCAGCAGTGATCCCGGGAAACAGGGGTCCAATCAGCCCCAGCATTTT.

This clonotype appeared a few times. The V and J genes are TRBV5-5 and TRBJ2-7; 7 bases are shared with TRBD2. Trimming cost V 2 bases and J 2 bases; bases outside gene matches: 4. Germline V gene data show CDR1 as SGHKS and CDR2 as YYEKEE (reference sequence). The CDR3 contains 14 residues. CDR3 coding DNA: TGTGCCAGCAGCTTCAGCGGGACTACCTACGAGCAGTACTTC. This sequence encodes CASSFSGTTYEQYF.

This rearrangement joins TRBV18 to TRBJ2-7; D gene uncertain. CDR3 size: 10 residues. The germline V gene encodes CDR1 KGHSH and CDR2 LQKENI. Trimming took off 7 bases at V and 2 bases at J, with 3 bases between the two ends. The CDR3 nucleotides read TGTGCCAGCTTCACCTACGAGCAGTACTTC. It translates to CASFTYEQYF.